This T cell receptor beta chain appears in the sequencing data of a study of vaccination and CD4 T cells after COVID-19. Study-level background: Nasal swab PCR identified SARS-CoV-2 in the convalescent patients, of whom nine were mild and one severe. In the convalescent cohort, there were six males and four females, two of them Hispanic. Each control was exposed to a CEFX pool, an HIV-1 Nef pool, or no peptide at all.

J lost 6 bases, V lost 0 bases, and 3 bases had no gene match. Per the germline V gene, CDR1 is LNHDA and CDR2 is SQIVND (reference sequence). The CDR3 runs to 16 residues. This clonotype was seen more than once but under ten times. Its specificity is unknown. Sequencing of cultured CD4+ T cell DNA used the Oncomine TCR Beta short-read assay. TCRdb fed the PCR reads into MiXCR, producing one record per CDR3 protein. This sample has roughly 5,300 distinct CDR3 sequences, with around 50% found just once. Described treatment: roughly 11-day PBMC culture with coronavirus spike peptide pools or control peptides (ViraFEST assay).

The rearrangement uses TRBV19 and TRBJ2-2; 11 bases line up with TRBD2. The sequenced material came from CD4+ T cells from blood, cultured in vitro. This clonotype originated in a human donor who had recovered from COVID-19. As DNA, the CDR3 is TGTGCCAGTAGTATAGACCTAGCGGGGGGATCCGGGGAGCTGTTTTTT. The encoded protein is CASSIDLAGGSGELFF.